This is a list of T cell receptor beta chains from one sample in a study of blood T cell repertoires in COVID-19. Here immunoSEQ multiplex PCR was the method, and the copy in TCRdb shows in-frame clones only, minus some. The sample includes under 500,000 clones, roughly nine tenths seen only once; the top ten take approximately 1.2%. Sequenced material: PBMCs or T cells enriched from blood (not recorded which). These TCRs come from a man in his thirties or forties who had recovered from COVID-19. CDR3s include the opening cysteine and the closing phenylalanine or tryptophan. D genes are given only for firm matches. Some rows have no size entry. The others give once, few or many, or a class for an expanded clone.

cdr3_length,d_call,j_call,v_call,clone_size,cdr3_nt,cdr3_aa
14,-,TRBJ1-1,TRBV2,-,TGTGCCAGCGTGGTACAGGTAACGAACACTGAAGCTTTCTTT,CASVVQVTNTEAFF
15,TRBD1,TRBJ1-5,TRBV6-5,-,TGTGCCAGCAGTTACACAGGGGGCGTCAATCAGCCCCAGCATTTT,CASSYTGGVNQPQHF
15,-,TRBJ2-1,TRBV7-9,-,TGTGCCAGCAGCCCGAGCGCGAGCTCCTACAATGAGCAGTTCTTC,CASSPSASSYNEQFF
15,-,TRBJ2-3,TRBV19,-,TGTGCCAGTACCCCCAATGGGGCAGCTGGAGATACGCAGTATTTT,CASTPNGAAGDTQYF
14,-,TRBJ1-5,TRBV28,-,TGTGCCAACAGCGCTAGACAGGGCAATCAGCCCCAGCATTTT,CANSARQGNQPQHF
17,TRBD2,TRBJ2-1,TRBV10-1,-,TGCGCCAGCAGTGAGTCGAGGGGACTAGCGGGAGGCAATGAGCAGTTCTTC,CASSESRGLAGGNEQFF
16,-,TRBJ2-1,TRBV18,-,TGTGCCAGCTCACGAAATACGGGACTGCATTACAATGAGCAGTTCTTC,CASSRNTGLHYNEQFF
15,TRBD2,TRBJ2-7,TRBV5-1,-,TGCGCCAGCAGCTCCCGGACTAGCGGGAGCTCCGAGCAGTACTTC,CASSSRTSGSSEQYF
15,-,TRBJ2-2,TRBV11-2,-,TGTGCCAGCAGCCCTCGGGGGAGAGGGACCGGGGAGCTGTTTTTT,CASSPRGRGTGELFF
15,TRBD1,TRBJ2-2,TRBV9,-,TGTGCCAGCAGCACTAAACGGACAGGGAACGGGGAGCTGTTTTTT,CASSTKRTGNGELFF
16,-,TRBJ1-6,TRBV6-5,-,TGTGCCAGCAGTTACTCGATTTTGGGCAGCAATTCACCCCTCCACTTT,CASSYSILGSNSPLHF
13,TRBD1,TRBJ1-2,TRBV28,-,TGTGCCAGCAGATACCGGGACAGGGACGGCTACACCTTC,CASRYRDRDGYTF
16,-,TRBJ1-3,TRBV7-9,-,TGTGCCAGCAGCTTAGGCCGACAGGCTCCTGGAAACACCATATATTTT,CASSLGRQAPGNTIYF
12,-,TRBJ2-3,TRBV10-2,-,TGCGCCAGTGGGAGAATCACAGATACGCAGTATTTT,CASGRITDTQYF
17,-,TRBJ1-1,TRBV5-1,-,TGCGCCAGCACCTACACAACTAACCAGGGGAAGGGCACTGAAGCTTTCTTT,CASTYTTNQGKGTEAFF
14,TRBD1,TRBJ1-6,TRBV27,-,TGTGCCAGCAGTTTCACAGGGGGGGACTCACCCCTCCACTTT,CASSFTGGDSPLHF
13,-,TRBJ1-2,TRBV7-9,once,TGTGCCAGCATCCAGGCGGAGGGCTATGGCTACACCTTC,CASIQAEGYGYTF
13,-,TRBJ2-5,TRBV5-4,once,TGTGCCAGCAGCCTACAGTTCCAAGAGACCCAGTACTTC,CASSLQFQETQYF
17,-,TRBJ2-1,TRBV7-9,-,TGTGCCAGCAGTCCTCAGAGACTAGGGAGCTCCTACAATGAGCAGTTCTTC,CASSPQRLGSSYNEQFF
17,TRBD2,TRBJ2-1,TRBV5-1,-,TGCGCCAGCAGCCCCGGGACTAGCGGTAGCCTTGAAAATGAGCAGTTCTTC,CASSPGTSGSLENEQFF
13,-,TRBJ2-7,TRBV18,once,TGTGCCAGCTCACGATACAGGGGAGGCGAGCAGTACTTC,CASSRYRGGEQYF
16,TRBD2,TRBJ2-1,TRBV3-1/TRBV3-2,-,TGTGCCAGCAGCCGGGCGCTAGCGGAACCCTACAATGAGCAGTTCTTC,CASSRALAEPYNEQFF
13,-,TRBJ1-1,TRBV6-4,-,TGTGCCAGCAGTCCTACTACGAACACTGAAGCTTTCTTT,CASSPTTNTEAFF
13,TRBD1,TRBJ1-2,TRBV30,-,TGTGCCTGGAGCCGCAACAGGGGGTATGGCTACACCTTC,CAWSRNRGYGYTF
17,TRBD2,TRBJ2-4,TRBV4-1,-,TGCGCCAGCAGCCAAGAGGCAATAGCGGGAGGTCGGAACATTCAGTACTTC,CASSQEAIAGGRNIQYF
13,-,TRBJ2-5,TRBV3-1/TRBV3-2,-,TGTGCCAGCAGCCAAGGCAGGGCAGAGACCCAGTACTTC,CASSQGRAETQYF
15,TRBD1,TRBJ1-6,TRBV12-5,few,TGTGCTAGCGGCCAGGGACAGGCCTATAATTCACCCCTCCACTTT,CASGQGQAYNSPLHF
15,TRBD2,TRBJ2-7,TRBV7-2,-,TGTGCCAGCAGCTTAGAGCCTAGCGGTTCCTACGAGCAGTACTTC,CASSLEPSGSYEQYF
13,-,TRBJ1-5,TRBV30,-,TGTGCCTGGAGTGTAGCTTTGTATCAGCCCCAGCATTTT,CAWSVALYQPQHF
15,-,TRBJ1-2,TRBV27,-,TGTGCCAGCAGTTTAAGTGGAAGGGGAAACTATGGCTACACCTTC,CASSLSGRGNYGYTF
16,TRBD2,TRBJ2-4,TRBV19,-,TGTGCCAGTAGTACTATAGCGGGAGGTACCAAAAACATTCAGTACTTC,CASSTIAGGTKNIQYF
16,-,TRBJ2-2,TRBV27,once,TGTGCCAGCAGTTTATATTCCTCACTGATCACCGGGGAGCTGTTTTTT,CASSLYSSLITGELFF
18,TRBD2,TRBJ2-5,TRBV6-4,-,TGTGCCAGAATCTGCACCCCGGGACTAGCGGTCCGAGAAGAGACCCAGTACTTC,CARICTPGLAVREETQYF
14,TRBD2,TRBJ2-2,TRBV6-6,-,TGTGCCTCCAGGACTAGCGGGAGTATCGGGGAGCTGTTTTTT,CASRTSGSIGELFF
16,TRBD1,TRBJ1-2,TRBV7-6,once,TGTGCCAGCAGCCCGAGCGGACAGGGGCAGGTCTATGGCTACACCTTC,CASSPSGQGQVYGYTF
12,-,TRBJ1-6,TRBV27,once,TGTGCCAGCAGTTTTCTCCAGTCACCCCTCCACTTT,CASSFLQSPLHF
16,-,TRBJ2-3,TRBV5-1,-,TGCGCCAGCAGTCACTCTCCGGACACCAGCACAGATACGCAGTATTTT,CASSHSPDTSTDTQYF
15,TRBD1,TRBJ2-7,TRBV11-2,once,TGTGCCAGCAGCCTGCGTCGACAGGGCGACTACGAGCAGTACTTC,CASSLRRQGDYEQYF
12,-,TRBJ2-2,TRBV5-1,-,TGCGCCAGCCATTTGAACACCGGGGAGCTGTTTTTT,CASHLNTGELFF
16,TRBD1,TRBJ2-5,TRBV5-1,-,TGCGCCAGCAGCACATACAGGGCGAGGACAGGAGAGACCCAGTACTTC,CASSTYRARTGETQYF
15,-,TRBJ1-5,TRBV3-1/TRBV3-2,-,TGTGCCAGCAGCCAAGGGACATCCGAAGGACAGCCCCAGCATTTT,CASSQGTSEGQPQHF
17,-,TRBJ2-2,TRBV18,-,TGTGCCAGCTCACCACCTGCCGGCGGGGCGAACACCGGGGAGCTGTTTTTT,CASSPPAGGANTGELFF
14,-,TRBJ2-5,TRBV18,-,TGTGCCAGCTCAGAGGGGGACCACCAAGAGACCCAGTACTTC,CASSEGDHQETQYF
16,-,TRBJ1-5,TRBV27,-,TGTGCCAGCAGTTTATCCTTCGCTGGAGGGGATCAGCCCCAGCATTTT,CASSLSFAGGDQPQHF
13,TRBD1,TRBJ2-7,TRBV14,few,TGTGCCAGCAGAGGACAGGGGGCCTACGAGCAGTACTTC,CASRGQGAYEQYF
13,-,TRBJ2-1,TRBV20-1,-,TGCAGTGCTAGTATCCAGCGGTACAATGAGCAGTTCTTC,CSASIQRYNEQFF
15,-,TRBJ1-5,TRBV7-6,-,TGTGCCAGCAGTACACAGGGTCTTGGCAATCAGCCCCAGCATTTT,CASSTQGLGNQPQHF
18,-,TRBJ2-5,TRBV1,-,TGCACCAGCAGCCAAGATTTACTAGCGGGAGGGTACCAAGAGACCCAGTACTTC,CTSSQDLLAGGYQETQYF
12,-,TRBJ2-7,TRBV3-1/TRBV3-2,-,TGTGCCAGCTCGGACAGCTCCTACGAGCAGTACTTC,CASSDSSYEQYF
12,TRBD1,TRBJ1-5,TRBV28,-,TGTGCCAGCAGCCGACAGGGAGGGCCCCAGCATTTT,CASSRQGGPQHF
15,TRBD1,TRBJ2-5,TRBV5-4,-,TGTGCCAGCAGCAACCGGGACAGGGGGTATGAGACCCAGTACTTC,CASSNRDRGYETQYF
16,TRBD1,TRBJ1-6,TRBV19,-,TGTGCCAGTAGTATGGGACAGGGTTTCTCCGGATCACCCCTCCACTTT,CASSMGQGFSGSPLHF
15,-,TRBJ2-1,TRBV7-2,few,TGTGCCAGCAGCTTAGGGGCCGCCCCCTACAATGAGCAGTTCTTC,CASSLGAAPYNEQFF
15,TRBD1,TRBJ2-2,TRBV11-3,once,TGTGCCAGCAGCCAAGGGACAGGGCGCACCGGGGAGCTGTTTTTT,CASSQGTGRTGELFF
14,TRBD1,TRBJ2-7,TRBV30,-,TGTGCCTGGAGCCCAGGGGGTTATGGCTACGAGCAGTACTTC,CAWSPGGYGYEQYF
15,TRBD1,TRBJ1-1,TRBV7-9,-,TGTGCCAGCAGCTATACAGGGGGCGCGAGCACTGAAGCTTTCTTT,CASSYTGGASTEAFF
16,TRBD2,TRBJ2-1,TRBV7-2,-,TGTGCCAGCAGCCCACTCGGACTAGCGGGAGGAAGGGAGCAGTTCTTC,CASSPLGLAGGREQFF